These T cell receptor beta chains were read from a single sample in a study of T cell responses to AZD1222 COVID-19 vaccine. Sequenced by immunoSEQ multiplex PCR; TCRdb stores in-frame clones only, minus some. This sample has about 97,000 clones; about 88% occur once, and the top ten carry roughly 3%. The sample was peripheral blood, taken on day 0 of AZD1222 vaccination. Receptors were obtained from an adult in good health. Each CDR3 is given with its conserved first and last residue. A D gene is named only where the DNA matches it firmly. The size entry is marked missing in some rows and otherwise reads once, few, many or a size class.

cdr3_aa	cdr3_nt	d_call	clone_size	j_call	v_call
CASSQVRVTEAFF	TGCGCCAGCAGCCAAGTTCGAGTCACTGAAGCTTTCTTT	NA	NA	TRBJ1-1	TRBV4-1
CASSQPGERNTIYF	TGTGCCAGTAGCCAGCCAGGGGAGCGAAACACCATATATTTT	NA	NA	TRBJ1-3	TRBV19
CSASGTAGEKLFF	TGCAGTGCTAGTGGGACAGCGGGTGAAAAACTGTTTTTT	TRBD1	NA	TRBJ1-4	TRBV20-1
CASSLDSPNTEAFF	TGTGCCAGCAGCTTAGACAGCCCGAACACTGAAGCTTTCTTT	NA	NA	TRBJ1-1	TRBV7-9
CASSSRVGQVNTEAFF	TGTGCCAGCAGTTCCAGGGTGGGACAGGTGAACACTGAAGCTTTCTTT	TRBD1	NA	TRBJ1-1	TRBV27
CASNKGGSVTEAFF	TGTGCCAGCAATAAAGGGGGCTCGGTCACTGAAGCTTTCTTT	TRBD1	NA	TRBJ1-1	TRBV2
CAWRTGGNTGELFF	TGTGCCTGGAGGACAGGGGGCAACACCGGGGAGCTGTTTTTT	TRBD1	NA	TRBJ2-2	TRBV30
CASSDQGGGEQFF	TGTGCCAGCAGTGACCAGGGCGGGGGCGAGCAGTTCTTC	NA	NA	TRBJ2-1	TRBV2
CASSLAGGGEKLFF	TGTGCCAGCAGCTTAGCAGGAGGGGGTGAAAAACTGTTTTTT	NA	NA	TRBJ1-4	TRBV7-2
CAWSGTSGDPYEQYF	TGTGCCTGGAGCGGGACTAGCGGGGACCCCTACGAGCAGTACTTC	TRBD2	NA	TRBJ2-7	TRBV30
CASSFGLTQETQYF	TGTGCCAGTAGTTTCGGACTAACCCAAGAGACCCAGTACTTC	NA	NA	TRBJ2-5	TRBV19
CASSRPGTARNEQYF	TGTGCCAGCTCACGGCCCGGGACGGCTCGTAACGAGCAGTACTTC	NA	NA	TRBJ2-7	TRBV18
CASSLGTGPNYGYTF	TGTGCCAGCAGCTTAGGGACAGGCCCGAACTATGGCTACACCTTC	TRBD1	NA	TRBJ1-2	TRBV7-2
CASSLEVTLGGHYGYTF	TGTGCCAGCAGCTTGGAGGTCACCCTCGGGGGACACTATGGCTACACCTTC	NA	NA	TRBJ1-2	TRBV5-6
CAHRTGGTGELFF	TGTGCCCACAGGACCGGGGGCACCGGGGAGCTGTTTTTT	NA	once	TRBJ2-2	TRBV28
CASSIMSGGQPQHF	TGTGCCAGTAGTATAATGTCAGGTGGTCAGCCCCAGCATTTT	NA	NA	TRBJ1-5	TRBV19
CASSLVLDYGYTF	TGTGCCAGCAGCTTAGTCTTGGACTATGGCTACACCTTC	NA	NA	TRBJ1-2	TRBV7-2
CASSFFYEQYF	TGTGCCAGCAGTTTTTTCTACGAGCAGTACTTC	NA	once	TRBJ2-7	TRBV27
CASCRTTGTSGTETQYF	TGTGCCAGCTGTCGTACAACCGGGACTAGCGGTACAGAGACCCAGTACTTC	TRBD2	NA	TRBJ2-5	TRBV5-4
CASTSGGVAKNIQYF	TGTGCCAGTACCAGTGGGGGTGTAGCCAAAAACATTCAGTACTTC	NA	NA	TRBJ2-4	TRBV19
CASSPGQGAAHTEAFF	TGCGCCAGCAGCCCAGGACAGGGGGCTGCGCACACTGAAGCTTTCTTT	TRBD1	NA	TRBJ1-1	TRBV5-1
CASSLESAGNTIYF	TGTGCCAGCAGCTTAGAGTCAGCTGGAAACACCATATATTTT	NA	NA	TRBJ1-3	TRBV13
CASSPQTGETQYF	TGTGCCAGTAGTCCCCAAACCGGGGAGACCCAGTACTTC	NA	NA	TRBJ2-5	TRBV19
CASSPWARGQNYGYTF	TGTGCCAGCTCACCATGGGCGAGGGGGCAAAACTATGGCTACACCTTC	TRBD1	NA	TRBJ1-2	TRBV18
CSVGYRGPGTEAFF	TGCAGCGTTGGATACAGGGGGCCGGGCACTGAAGCTTTCTTT	TRBD1	NA	TRBJ1-1	TRBV29-1
CASSAGQGGETLHF	TGTGCCAGTAGTGCGGGACAGGGAGGCGAGACCCTCCACTTT	TRBD1	NA	TRBJ1-6	TRBV19
CAISETGRNWEQYF	TGTGCCATCAGTGAAACAGGGAGGAATTGGGAGCAGTACTTC	NA	NA	TRBJ2-7	TRBV10-3